Listed below are T cell receptor beta chains from one sample, sequenced in a study of T cell changes during pregnancy in multiple sclerosis. Sequencing was performed with immunoSEQ multiplex PCR; in TCRdb, only in-frame clones are kept and a portion is missing. The sample gives 110,000 or so clones, 90% to 95% of which show up once; 6.2% is in the top ten. Material: peripheral blood, obtained before pregnancy. These TCRs come from a female donor with multiple sclerosis, enrolled in a pregnancy study. Each CDR3 is given with its conserved first and last residue. Fields, in order: V gene, J gene, clone size, D gene, CDR3 DNA, CDR3 protein. The D gene is left open where the match is weak. The listing skips clone size in some rows; elsewhere it reads once, few, many or a size class.

TRBV9	TRBJ1-5	-	TRBD1	TGTGCCACTCAGACAGGGCCCAATCAGCCCCAGCATTTT	CATQTGPNQPQHF
TRBV19	TRBJ2-6	once	TRBD1	TGTGCCAGTAGTGGCGGACAGGGGGTGGGGGCCAACGTCCTGACTTTC	CASSGGQGVGANVLTF
TRBV18	TRBJ1-5	-	TRBD1	TGTGCCAGCTCACCGGCCGGGACAGGGAGGAGCAATCAGCCCCAGCATTTT	CASSPAGTGRSNQPQHF
TRBV11-2	TRBJ1-3	once	-	TGTGCCAGCAGCTTAGAAGCAGGGATGGACACCATATATTTT	CASSLEAGMDTIYF
TRBV13	TRBJ2-7	-	-	TGTGCCAGCAGCTCCCTGACAGGCCCCGGTGGCGAGCAGTACTTC	CASSSLTGPGGEQYF
TRBV2	TRBJ1-1	once	-	TGTGCCAGCAGGTACTGGGACACCGTGAACACTGAAGCTTTCTTT	CASRYWDTVNTEAFF
TRBV5-1	TRBJ1-1	once	-	TGCGCCAGCAGACGGGACCGAGCGGGCACTGAAGCTTTCTTT	CASRRDRAGTEAFF
TRBV5-1	TRBJ1-1	-	-	TGCGCCAGCAGACGGGTTGAGGGAGTGAACACTGAAGCTTTCTTT	CASRRVEGVNTEAFF
TRBV19	TRBJ2-4	-	-	TGTGCCAGTAGTATGTTTGGATCGGTGACACAGCTAGCCAAAAACATTCAGTACTTC	CASSMFGSVTQLAKNIQYF
TRBV27	TRBJ2-3	-	TRBD2	TGTGCCAGCACGCAACTAGCGGGGGGGGCAGATACGCAGTATTTT	CASTQLAGGADTQYF
TRBV13	TRBJ1-5	-	-	TGTGCCAGCAGCTCCTCAGGAAGGCAGCCCCAGCATTTT	CASSSSGRQPQHF
TRBV7-2	TRBJ1-2	-	-	TGTGCCAGCAGCTTAGTTGGCGGGAATGGCTACACCTTC	CASSLVGGNGYTF
TRBV2	TRBJ2-1	-	TRBD1	TGTGCCAGCAGTTCAGGACAGGGGTGGAATGAGCAGTTCTTC	CASSSGQGWNEQFF
TRBV27	TRBJ2-1	-	-	TGTGCCAGCAGTTTCGGCGGTTACAATGAGCAGTTCTTC	CASSFGGYNEQFF
TRBV11-3	TRBJ2-2	-	TRBD2	TGTGCCAGCAGCCCGTTAGCGGGAGCGGGAACCGGGGAGCTGTTTTTT	CASSPLAGAGTGELFF
TRBV25-1	TRBJ2-3	-	-	TGTGCCAGCAGTGAGACCGGAGTTGGGTGGACAGATACGCAGTATTTT	CASSETGVGWTDTQYF
TRBV4-1	TRBJ2-3	-	-	TGCGCCAGCAGCACAGGGAAGCTTTCACGGGTCGGCGATACGCAGTATTTT	CASSTGKLSRVGDTQYF
TRBV15	TRBJ2-7	-	TRBD2	TGTGCCACCAGCAGAGCCTTTGGACTAGCGGGAGGGCGAGGATACGAGCAGTACTTC	CATSRAFGLAGGRGYEQYF
TRBV4-1	TRBJ2-5	-	-	TGCGCCAGCAGCCACGGCCCCTGGGCAGGCGAAGAGACCCAGTACTTC	CASSHGPWAGEETQYF
TRBV19	TRBJ2-2	-	-	TGTGCCAGTAGTATAGAACGGGAGCGCACCGGGGAGCTGTTTTTT	CASSIERERTGELFF
TRBV10-3	TRBJ1-1	-	-	TGTGCCATCAGTGTCGCCAGGGGTTTCACTGAAGCTTTCTTT	CAISVARGFTEAFF
TRBV5-5	TRBJ2-2	once	TRBD1	TGTGCCAGCAGCCCAACAGGGGGCCGGACCGGGGAGCTGTTTTTT	CASSPTGGRTGELFF
TRBV14	TRBJ2-7	-	TRBD2	TGTGCCAGCAGCCGGACTAGCGGGGTCTACGAGCAGTACTTC	CASSRTSGVYEQYF
TRBV2	TRBJ1-5	-	-	TGTGCCAGCAAGGAGGGGCCCAATCAGCCCCAGCATTTT	CASKEGPNQPQHF
TRBV18	TRBJ2-1	-	TRBD2	TGTGCCAGCTCACGGAGCGGGGGGCTGGAGCAGTTCTTC	CASSRSGGLEQFF
TRBV5-1	TRBJ2-1	-	-	TGCGCCAGCAGCAACGACCCTGTAGGGAGCATCAATGAGCAGTTCTTC	CASSNDPVGSINEQFF
TRBV5-4	TRBJ2-2	-	TRBD1	TGTGCCAGCAGCTTGGGGGACAGACCGAACACCGGGGAGCTGTTTTTT	CASSLGDRPNTGELFF
TRBV7-2	TRBJ2-6	-	-	TGTGCCAGCAGCTTAGACGTGAGCCCTGGGGCCAACGTCCTGACTTTC	CASSLDVSPGANVLTF